This is a list of T cell receptor beta chains from one sample in a study of blood T cells in healthy people across ages. TCRdb processed the 5' RACE reads anew with MiXCR; each CDR3 protein has one entry. The sample carries about 830,000 distinct CDR3 sequences, roughly 60% recorded once. Sequencing was carried out using blood. The receptors originated from a young man in good health. Each CDR3 is given with its conserved first and last residue. The D gene is left open where the match is weak. For some rows the clone size is stated as once, few or many, or as a class when expanded; others skip it.

cdr3_aa cdr3_nt d_call j_call v_call clone_size
CASSMMGRYNEQYF TGCGCCAGCAGCATGATGGGGAGATACAATGAGCAGTACTTC . TRBJ2-5 TRBV4-1 .
CSASSPRGPESSYEQCF TGCAGTGCTAGTTCACCGCGAGGGCCAGAGAGCTCCTACGAGCAGTGCTTC . TRBJ2-7 TRBV20-1 .
CASSRRGQQDGYTF TGTGCCAGCAGCCGAAGGGGACAGCAAGATGGCTACACCTTC TRBD1 TRBJ1-2 TRBV7-9 few
CSASFTGALASEQYF TGCAGTGCTAGTTTTACAGGGGCTTTAGCCTCCGAGCAGTACTTC TRBD1 TRBJ2-7 TRBV20-1 .
CSAERELGNEQFF TGCAGTGCTGAGCGGGAGTTGGGGAATGAGCAGTTCTTC TRBD2 TRBJ2-1 TRBV20-1 .
CAIGGLAEDTQYF TGTGCCATCGGCGGACTAGCGGAAGATACGCAGTATTTT TRBD2 TRBJ2-3 TRBV10-3 many
CASIGTRDHSPLHF TGTGCCAGTATAGGGACCAGGGATCATTCACCCCTCCACTTT . TRBJ1-6 TRBV6-6 .
CASSQDGSGPLYGYTF TGTGCCAGCAGCCAAGATGGCTCCGGCCCCCTCTATGGCTACACCTTC . TRBJ1-2 TRBV3-1 .
CASSARSALGPEAPLYEQYF TGCGCCAGCAGCGCAAGAAGCGCATTGGGGCCTGAGGCACCCCTCTACGAGCAGTACTTC . TRBJ2-7 TRBV4-3 few
CASSPDSGSGTQYF TGTGCCAGCAGCCCTGACTCGGGTTCGGGGACCCAGTACTTC . TRBJ2-5 TRBV7-2 few
CASSESGANVLTF TGTGCCAGTTCCGAATCTGGGGCCAACGTCCTGACTTTC . TRBJ2-6 TRBV7-9 many
CASRAARESRDTQYF TGTGCCAGCAGGGCAGCCAGGGAGTCTAGAGATACGCAGTATTTT . TRBJ2-3 TRBV7-2 few
CASSFRERGGVGDNEQFF TGTGCCAGCAGCTTTAGAGAGAGGGGTGGTGTGGGGGACAATGAGCAGTTCTTC . TRBJ2-1 TRBV7-6 few
CASSSPSGGNEQFF TGTGCCAGCAGCTCTCCTAGCGGGGGGAATGAGCAGTTCTTC TRBD2 TRBJ2-1 TRBV7-2 .
CASRDLALYEQYF TGTGCCAGCAGGGACCTAGCTTTGTACGAGCAGTACTTC . TRBJ2-7 TRBV6-2/TRBV6-3 .
CSARGSGYNEQFF TGCAGTGCTAGGGGTAGCGGGTACAATGAGCAGTTCTTC TRBD2 TRBJ2-1 TRBV20-1 .
CASSTGTFGANVLTF TGTGCCAGCAGCACCGGGACATTTGGGGCCAACGTCCTGACTTTC . TRBJ2-6 TRBV5-6 .
CASSFVPGQRIGLYNSPLHF TGTGCCAGCAGTTTCGTTCCGGGACAGAGGATCGGACTCTATAATTCACCCCTCCACTTT TRBD1 TRBJ1-6 TRBV6-2/TRBV6-3 .
CASSLDVSSYEQYF TGTGCCAGCAGCTTAGATGTCAGCAGCTACGAGCAGTACTTC . TRBJ2-7 TRBV7-9 few
CASSRKGTLDYYNEQFF TGTGCCAGCAGCCGTAAAGGGACTCTGGACTATTACAATGAGCAGTTCTTC . TRBJ2-1 TRBV7-9 .
CASRRTVAKNIQYF TGTGCCAGCCGTCGGACGGTAGCCAAAAACATTCAGTACTTC . TRBJ2-4 TRBV2 .
CSARTSGSLLTYEQYF TGCAGTGCAAGGACTAGCGGGAGTCTCCTAACATACGAGCAGTACTTC TRBD2 TRBJ2-7 TRBV20-1 few
CASSLSGGLSYNEQFF TGTGCCAGCAGCCTTAGCGGGGGCCTGTCCTACAATGAGCAGTTCTTC TRBD2 TRBJ2-1 TRBV3-1 few
CASSPFFFGQGRLNTEAFF TGTGCCAGCTCACCATTCTTTTTCGGACAGGGGCGTTTGAACACTGAAGCTTTCTTT TRBD1 TRBJ1-1 TRBV18 .
CASNTGVGTDTQYF TGTGCCAGCAATACCGGCGTCGGTACAGATACGCAGTATTTT . TRBJ2-3 TRBV7-2 .
CATSRDGTSGKNIQYF TGTGCCACCAGCAGAGACGGGACTAGCGGAAAAAACATTCAGTACTTC TRBD2 TRBJ2-4 TRBV15 few
CSAPTSGTRDEQFF TGCAGTGCCCCGACTAGCGGGACCCGCGATGAGCAGTTCTTC TRBD2 TRBJ2-1 TRBV20-1 few
CSARVGQGRETQYF TGCAGTGCTCGCGTCGGACAGGGGAGAGAGACCCAGTACTTC TRBD1 TRBJ2-5 TRBV20-1 .
CSAEGGYGNTEAFF TGCAGTGCCGAAGGGGGCTACGGGAACACTGAAGCTTTCTTT TRBD1 TRBJ1-1 TRBV20-1 .
CASSTRRAGQETRYF TGTGCCAGCAGCACAAGACGAGCGGGACAAGAGACCCGGTACTTC . TRBJ2-5 TRBV9 once
CASRTVQYNEQFF TGTGCCAGCAGAACGGTACAATACAATGAGCAGTTCTTC . TRBJ2-1 TRBV6-6 .
CASSLFVGQDYNEQFF TGTGCCAGCAGCTTATTTGTGGGACAGGACTACAATGAGCAGTTCTTC TRBD1 TRBJ2-1 TRBV7-9 .
CSASNGDYGYTF TGCAGTGCTAGTAACGGGGACTATGGCTACACCTTC . TRBJ1-2 TRBV20-1 .
CASRTANYGYTF TGTGCCAGCAGGACAGCAAACTATGGCTACACCTTC . TRBJ1-2 TRBV2 .
CASSPTGQGLYEQYF TGTGCCAGCTCACCTACGGGACAGGGCCTCTACGAGCAGTACTTC TRBD1 TRBJ2-7 TRBV18 .
CASSFIGGWAKDIQYF TGTGCCAGCAGTTTTATAGGGGGCTGGGCCAAAGACATTCAGTACTTC TRBD1 TRBJ2-4 TRBV28 .
CASSPSTSGGLREQYF TGTGCCAGCAGTCCATCGACTAGCGGGGGATTACGTGAGCAGTACTTC TRBD2 TRBJ2-7 TRBV12-3/TRBV12-4 .
CSVIRHHSGANVLTF TGCAGCGTTATCCGACACCACTCTGGGGCCAACGTCCTGACTTTC . TRBJ2-6 TRBV29-1 .
CSARVNQQGNWGGQFF TGCAGTGCTAGAGTTAATCAACAGGGGAATTGGGGTGGGCAGTTCTTC TRBD1 TRBJ2-1 TRBV20-1 .
CASARGGLPILSSYNEQYF TGTGCCAGCGCCCGCGGGGGTTTGCCGATTTTAAGCTCCTACAATGAGCAGTACTTC TRBD2 TRBJ2-7 TRBV12-3/TRBV12-4 .
CSANGDPYNEQFF TGCAGTGCTAACGGGGACCCCTACAATGAGCAGTTCTTC . TRBJ2-1 TRBV20-1 .
CASMGYGTYEQYF TGTGCCAGCATGGGGTATGGGACCTACGAGCAGTACTTC . TRBJ2-7 TRBV25-1 few
CASSLVALAGVSGANVLTF TGTGCCAGCAGCTTAGTTGCACTAGCGGGGGTCTCTGGGGCCAACGTCCTGACTTTC TRBD2 TRBJ2-6 TRBV7-2 .
CASSSGGDNDNSPLHF TGCGCCAGCAGCTCGGGGGGGGACAACGATAATTCACCCCTCCACTTT . TRBJ1-6 TRBV5-1 .
CSVARGQVTYEQYF TGCAGCGTTGCTAGAGGACAAGTAACCTACGAGCAGTACTTC . TRBJ2-7 TRBV29-1 .
CASSLSDVGAKGYTF TGTGCCAGCAGTTTATCGGATGTTGGGGCGAAAGGCTACACCTTC . TRBJ1-2 TRBV28 few
CSVGQVDSETQYF TGCAGCGTTGGGCAGGTGGATTCGGAGACCCAGTACTTC . TRBJ2-5 TRBV29-1 .
CASSLHGQGAEGDQPQHF TGTGCCAGCAGCCTCCACGGACAGGGGGCGGAAGGGGATCAGCCCCAGCATTTT . TRBJ1-5 TRBV21-1 .
CASSQDVGQGLYREQYF TGTGCCAGCAGCCAAGATGTTGGACAGGGTTTATACCGCGAGCAGTACTTC TRBD1 TRBJ2-7 TRBV4-2 .
CSASKANTEAFF TGCAGTGCTAGTAAGGCGAACACTGAAGCTTTCTTT . TRBJ1-1 TRBV20-1 .
CASSLEREEETQYF TGCGCCAGCAGCTTGGAGCGGGAGGAAGAGACCCAGTACTTC TRBD2 TRBJ2-5 TRBV5-1 many
CATSRVQGYEQYF TGTGCCACCAGCAGGGTACAGGGATACGAGCAGTACTTC . TRBJ2-7 TRBV15 .
CASSQDAGTGGGPQHF TGCGCCAGCAGCCAAGATGCCGGGACAGGGGGAGGGCCCCAGCATTTT TRBD1 TRBJ1-5 TRBV4-3 .
CASSLLLGTGGTYNEQFF TGTGCCAGCAGCTTACTTCTGGGGACAGGGGGGACCTACAATGAGCAGTTCTTC TRBD1 TRBJ2-1 TRBV7-2 .
CSARDPGQNFYGYTF TGCAGTGCCAGAGACCCGGGACAGAACTTTTATGGCTACACCTTC TRBD1 TRBJ1-2 TRBV20-1 few
CASSPGTWNEQYF TGTGCCAGCAGCCCAGGGACGTGGAACGAGCAGTACTTC . TRBJ2-7 TRBV28 .
CSASGRGKENIQYF TGCAGTGCTAGCGGCAGGGGGAAAGAAAACATTCAGTACTTC TRBD1 TRBJ2-4 TRBV20-1 .
CASSPSGGAHEQYF TGTGCCAGCAGCCCTAGCGGGGGGGCCCACGAGCAGTACTTC TRBD2 TRBJ2-7 TRBV9 .
CSVEAGNSYEQYF TGCAGCGTTGAGGCGGGGAACTCCTACGAGCAGTACTTC . TRBJ2-7 TRBV29-1 many
CASSPPWTGSSEKLFF TGTGCCAGCAGTCCACCTTGGACAGGGTCATCTGAAAAACTGTTTTTT TRBD1 TRBJ1-4 TRBV28 .